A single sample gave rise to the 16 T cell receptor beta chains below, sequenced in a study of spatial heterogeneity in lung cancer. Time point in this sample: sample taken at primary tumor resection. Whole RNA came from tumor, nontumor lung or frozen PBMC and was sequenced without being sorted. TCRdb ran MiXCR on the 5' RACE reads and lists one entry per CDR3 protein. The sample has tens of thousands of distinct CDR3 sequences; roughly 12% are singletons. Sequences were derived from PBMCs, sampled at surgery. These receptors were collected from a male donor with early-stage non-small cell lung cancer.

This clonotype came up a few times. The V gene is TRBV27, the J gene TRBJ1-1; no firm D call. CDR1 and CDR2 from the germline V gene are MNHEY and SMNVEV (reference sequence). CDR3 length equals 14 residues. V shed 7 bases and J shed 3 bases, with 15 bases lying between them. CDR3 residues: CASKQPGLYTEAFF. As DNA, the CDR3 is TGTGCCAGCAAACAACCGGGGTTATACACTGAAGCTTTCTTT.

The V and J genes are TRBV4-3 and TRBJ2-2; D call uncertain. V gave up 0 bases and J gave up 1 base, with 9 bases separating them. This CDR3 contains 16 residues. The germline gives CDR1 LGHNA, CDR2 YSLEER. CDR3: CASSQEIWKNTGELFF. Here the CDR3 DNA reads TGCGCCAGCAGCCAAGAAATATGGAAGAACACCGGGGAGCTGTTTTTT.

CDR3 nucleotide sequence: TGCGCCAGCAGCTTGGCCACCCCCCCGGGAGCCGGGGAGCTGTTTTTT. Protein: CASSLATPPGAGELFF. This chain links TRBV5-1 with TRBJ2-2; D is possibly TRBD2 (6 bases). The CDR3 loop spans 16 amino acids. Germline CDR1 is SGHRS and CDR2 is YFSETQ. The V gene lost 0 bases and the J gene lost 6 bases, with 15 bases spanning the gap.

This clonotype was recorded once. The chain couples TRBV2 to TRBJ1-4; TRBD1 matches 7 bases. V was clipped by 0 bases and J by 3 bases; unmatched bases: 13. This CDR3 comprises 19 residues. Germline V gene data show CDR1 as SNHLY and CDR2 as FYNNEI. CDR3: CASSEARDRDIVPNEKLFF. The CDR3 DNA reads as TGTGCCAGCAGTGAAGCGCGGGACAGAGATATAGTGCCTAATGAAAAACTGTTTTTT. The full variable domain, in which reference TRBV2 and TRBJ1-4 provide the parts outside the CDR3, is EPEVTQTPSHQVTQMGQEVILRCVPISNHLYFYWYRQILGQKVEFLVSFYNNEISEKSEIFDDQFSVERPDGSNFTLKIRSTKLEDSAMYFCASSEARDRDIVPNEKLFFGSGTQLSVL.

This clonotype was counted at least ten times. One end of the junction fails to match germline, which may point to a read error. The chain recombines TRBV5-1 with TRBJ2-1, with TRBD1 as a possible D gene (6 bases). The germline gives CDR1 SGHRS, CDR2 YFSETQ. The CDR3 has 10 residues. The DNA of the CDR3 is TGCGCCAGCAGCTGGGTTGGACAGCTCTTC. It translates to CASSWVGQLF.

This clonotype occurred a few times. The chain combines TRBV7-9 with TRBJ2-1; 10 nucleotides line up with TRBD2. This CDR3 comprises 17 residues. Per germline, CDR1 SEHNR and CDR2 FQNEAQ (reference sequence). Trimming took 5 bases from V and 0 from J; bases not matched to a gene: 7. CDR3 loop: CASSAGLARSSYNEQFF. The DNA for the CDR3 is TGTGCCAGCAGCGCGGGACTAGCGAGGAGCTCCTACAATGAGCAGTTCTTC.

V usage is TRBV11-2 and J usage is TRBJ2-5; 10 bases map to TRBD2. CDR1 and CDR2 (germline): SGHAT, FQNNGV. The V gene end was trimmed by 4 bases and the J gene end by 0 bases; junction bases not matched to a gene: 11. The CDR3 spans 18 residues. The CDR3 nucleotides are TGTGCCAGCAGCTCCCGGACTAGCGGCCGTTTGTACCAAGAGACCCAGTACTTC. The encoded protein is CASSSRTSGRLYQETQYF.

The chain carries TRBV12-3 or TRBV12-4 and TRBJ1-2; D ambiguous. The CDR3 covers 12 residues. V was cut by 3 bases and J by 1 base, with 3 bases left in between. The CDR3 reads CASSFSNYGYTF. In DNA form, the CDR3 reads TGTGCCAGCAGTTTTAGTAACTATGGCTACACCTTC.

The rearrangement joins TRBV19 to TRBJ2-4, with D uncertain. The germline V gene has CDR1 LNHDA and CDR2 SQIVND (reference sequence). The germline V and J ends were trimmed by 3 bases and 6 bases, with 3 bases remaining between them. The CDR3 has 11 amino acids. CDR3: CASSIGNIQYF. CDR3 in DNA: TGTGCCAGTAGTATCGGAAACATTCAGTACTTC. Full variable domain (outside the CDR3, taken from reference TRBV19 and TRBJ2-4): DGGITQSPKYLFRKEGQNVTLSCEQNLNHDAMYWYRQDPGQGLRLIYYSQIVNDFQKGDIAEGYSVSREKKESFPLTVTSAQKNPTAFYLCASSIGNIQYFGAGTRLSVL.

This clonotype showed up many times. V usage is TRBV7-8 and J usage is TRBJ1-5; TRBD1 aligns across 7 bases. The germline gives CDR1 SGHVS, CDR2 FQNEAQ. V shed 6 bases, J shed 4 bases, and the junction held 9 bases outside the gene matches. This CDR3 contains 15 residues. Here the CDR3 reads CASRQGEGRNQPQHF. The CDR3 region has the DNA TGTGCCAGCAGGCAGGGGGAAGGTAGAAATCAGCCCCAGCATTTT.

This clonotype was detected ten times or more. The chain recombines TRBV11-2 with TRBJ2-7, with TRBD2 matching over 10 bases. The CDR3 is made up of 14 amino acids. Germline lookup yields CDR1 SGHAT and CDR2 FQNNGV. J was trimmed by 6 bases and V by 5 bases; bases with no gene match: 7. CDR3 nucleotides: TGTGCCAGCAGCCCTAGCGGGAGCGAAGGCGAGCAGTACTTC. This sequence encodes CASSPSGSEGEQYF.

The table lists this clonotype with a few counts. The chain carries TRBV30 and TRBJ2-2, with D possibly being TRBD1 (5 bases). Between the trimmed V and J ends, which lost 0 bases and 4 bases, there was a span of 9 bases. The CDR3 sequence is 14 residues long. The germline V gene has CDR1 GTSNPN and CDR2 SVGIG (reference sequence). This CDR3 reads CAWSVNRGTGELFF. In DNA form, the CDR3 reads TGTGCCTGGAGTGTTAATAGGGGCACCGGGGAGCTGTTTTTT.

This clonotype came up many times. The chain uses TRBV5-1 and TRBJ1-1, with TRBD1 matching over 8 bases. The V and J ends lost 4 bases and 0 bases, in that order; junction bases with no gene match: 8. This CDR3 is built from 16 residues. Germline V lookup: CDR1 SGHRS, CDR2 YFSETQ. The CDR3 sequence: CASSLERQGLNTEAFF. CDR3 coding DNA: TGCGCCAGCAGCCTGGAAAGACAGGGGCTGAACACTGAAGCTTTCTTT. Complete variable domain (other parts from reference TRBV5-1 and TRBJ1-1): KAGVTQTPRYLIKTRGQQVTLSCSPISGHRSVSWYQQTPGQGLQFLFEYFSETQRNKGNFPGRFSGRQFSNSRSEMNVSTLELGDSALYLCASSLERQGLNTEAFFGQGTRLTVV.

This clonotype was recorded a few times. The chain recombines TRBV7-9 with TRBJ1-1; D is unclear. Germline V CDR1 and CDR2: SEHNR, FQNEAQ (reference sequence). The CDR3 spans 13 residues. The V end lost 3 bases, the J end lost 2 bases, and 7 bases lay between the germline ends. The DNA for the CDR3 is TGTGCCAGCAGCTTTCACGAAAACACTGAAGCTTTCTTT. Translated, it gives CASSFHENTEAFF.

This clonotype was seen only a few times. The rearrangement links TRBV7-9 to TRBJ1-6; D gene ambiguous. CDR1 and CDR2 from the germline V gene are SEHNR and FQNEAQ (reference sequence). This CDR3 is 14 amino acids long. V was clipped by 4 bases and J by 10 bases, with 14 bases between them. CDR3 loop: CASSSGLRNSPLHF. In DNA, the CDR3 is TGTGCCAGCAGCTCCGGGCTCCGAAACTCACCCCTCCACTTT. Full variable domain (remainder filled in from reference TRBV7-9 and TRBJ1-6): DTGVSQNPRHKITKRGQNVTFRCDPISEHNRLYWYRQTLGQGPEFLTYFQNEAQLEKSRLLSDRFSAERPKGSFSTLEIQRTEQGDSAMYLCASSSGLRNSPLHFGNGTRLTVT.

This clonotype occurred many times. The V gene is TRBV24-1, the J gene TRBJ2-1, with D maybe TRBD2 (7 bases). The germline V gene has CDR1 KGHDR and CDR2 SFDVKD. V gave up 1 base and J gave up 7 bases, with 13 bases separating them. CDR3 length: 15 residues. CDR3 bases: TGTGCCACCAGTGATTTCTACAGGGAGGGGAATGAGCAGTTCTTC. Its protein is CATSDFYREGNEQFF.